This T cell receptor (beta chain) was profiled in a study of cytomegalovirus exposure and HLA in healthy donors. The PCR used 60 Vbeta and 13 Jbeta primers. Measured with immunoSEQ multiplex PCR; TCRdb has only the in-frame clones, and not every one. Recorded for this sample: about 160,000 clones. What was sequenced was PBMCs. This TCR derives from a woman aged 55-70 years in good health and CMV-seronegative.

CDR3 loop: CASSSGETQYF. In nucleotides, the CDR3 is TGTGCCAGCAGCTCCGGTGAGACCCAGTACTTC. V is TRBV7-9 and J is TRBJ2-5; D uncertain. Germline CDR1 reads SEHNR; CDR2 reads FQNEAQ (reference sequence). CDR3 length equals 11 residues. V was clipped by 4 bases and J by 5 bases, with 5 bases between them.